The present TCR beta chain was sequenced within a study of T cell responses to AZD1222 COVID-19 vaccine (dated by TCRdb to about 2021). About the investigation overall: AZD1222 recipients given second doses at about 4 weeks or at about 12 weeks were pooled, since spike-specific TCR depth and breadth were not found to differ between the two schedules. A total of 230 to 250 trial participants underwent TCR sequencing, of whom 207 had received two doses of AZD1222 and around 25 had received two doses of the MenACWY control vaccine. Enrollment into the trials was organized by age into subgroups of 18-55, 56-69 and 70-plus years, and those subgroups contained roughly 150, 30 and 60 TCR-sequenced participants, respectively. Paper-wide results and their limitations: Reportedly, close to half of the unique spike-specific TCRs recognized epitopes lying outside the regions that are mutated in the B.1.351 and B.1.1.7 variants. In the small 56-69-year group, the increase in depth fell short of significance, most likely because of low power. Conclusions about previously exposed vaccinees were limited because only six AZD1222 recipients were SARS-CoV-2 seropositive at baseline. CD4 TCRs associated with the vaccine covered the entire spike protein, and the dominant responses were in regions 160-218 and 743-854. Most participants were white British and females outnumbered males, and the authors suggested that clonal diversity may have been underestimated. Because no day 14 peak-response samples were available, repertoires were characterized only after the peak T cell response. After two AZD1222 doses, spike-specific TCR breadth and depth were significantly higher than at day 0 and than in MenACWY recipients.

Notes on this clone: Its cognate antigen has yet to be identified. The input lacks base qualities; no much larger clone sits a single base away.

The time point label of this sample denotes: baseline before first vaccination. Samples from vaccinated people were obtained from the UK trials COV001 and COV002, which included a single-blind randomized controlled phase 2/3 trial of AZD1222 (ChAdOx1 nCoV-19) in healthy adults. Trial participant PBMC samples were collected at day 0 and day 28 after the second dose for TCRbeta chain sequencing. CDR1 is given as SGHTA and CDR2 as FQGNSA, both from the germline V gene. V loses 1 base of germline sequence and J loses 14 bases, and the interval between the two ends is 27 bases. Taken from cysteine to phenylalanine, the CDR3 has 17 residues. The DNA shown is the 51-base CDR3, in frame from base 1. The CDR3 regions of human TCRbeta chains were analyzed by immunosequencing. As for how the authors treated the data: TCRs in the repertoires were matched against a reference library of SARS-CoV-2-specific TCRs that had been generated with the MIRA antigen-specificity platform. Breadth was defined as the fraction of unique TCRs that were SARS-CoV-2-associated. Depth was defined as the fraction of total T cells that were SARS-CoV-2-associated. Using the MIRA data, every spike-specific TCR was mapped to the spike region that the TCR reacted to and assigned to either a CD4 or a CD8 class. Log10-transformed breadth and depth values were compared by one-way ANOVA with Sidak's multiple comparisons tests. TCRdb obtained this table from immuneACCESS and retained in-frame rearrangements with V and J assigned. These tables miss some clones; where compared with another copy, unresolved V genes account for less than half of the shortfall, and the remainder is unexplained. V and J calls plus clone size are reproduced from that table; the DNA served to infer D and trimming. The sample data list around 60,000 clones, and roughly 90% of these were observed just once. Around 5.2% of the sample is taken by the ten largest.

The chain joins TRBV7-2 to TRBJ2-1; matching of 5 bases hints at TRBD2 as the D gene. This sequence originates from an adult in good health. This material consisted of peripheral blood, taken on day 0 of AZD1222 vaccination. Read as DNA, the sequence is TGTGCCAGCAGCTTAGACGGGTTCGTATCTAGCAGTGGCCGAAAGTTCTTC. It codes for CASSLDGFVSSSGRKFF. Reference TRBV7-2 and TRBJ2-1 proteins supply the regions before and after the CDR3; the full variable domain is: GAGVSQSPSNKVTEKGKDVELRCDPISGHTALYWYRQSLGQGLEFLIYFQGNSAPDKSGLPSDRFSAERTGGSVSTLTIQRTQQEDSAVYLCASSLDGFVSSSGRKFFGPGTRLTVL.